This TCR beta chain was observed in a study of shared clonotypes between healthy human individuals (dated by TCRdb to about 2020). Concerning the study at large: The cohort comprised a couple of women and a few men aged 18 to 49 years. Each donor's leukapheresis produced roughly between roughly 0.85 and 9 billion PBMCs. Blood TCR repertoires of five healthy adults were deeply sequenced to estimate repertoire size and the extent of clonotype sharing between individuals. Different laboratories and diverse techniques were used to prepare libraries and sequence TCR repertoires, to increase sequencing depth and limit assay-specific biases. What the authors observed across the whole study: Pairwise subsampling indicated that sequencing depth was expected to affect the degree of clonotype sharing among donors. Because the study included a small number of donors, the genetic and exposure-history diversity represented was limited. Sampling was restricted to blood, and TCR repertoires in tissues likely differ from the TCR repertoires found in blood.

TCR CDR3 regions were amplified from genomic DNA by multiplex PCR using the deep immunoSEQ assay. Genomic DNA extracted from each cell subset was distributed evenly over all wells of several immunoSEQ 96-well plates, and each plate served as one replicate. For unsorted PBMC, approximately 0.3 ug of genomic DNA, equivalent to 30,000 to 35,000 T cell genomes, went into each replicate PCR. Genomic DNA from unsorted PBMC was sequenced over ten immunoSEQ deep assay plates. Purified libraries were measured with a Qubit 3.0 fluorometer, size-checked on a Bioanalyzer 2100, and measured again with the KAPA Library Quantification kit. Every immunoSEQ 96-well plate was sequenced on a separate single-read 150-cycle Illumina NextSeq 550 flow cell. In the authors' own workflow: Because the immunoSEQ output included only junctional sequences and no quality scores, the filtering could not be the same as the filtering used for full-length reads. To assign V/J genes and CDR3, sequences were annotated using PyIR, a Python wrapper for IgBLAST v1.9, with IMGT germline references. Reads were filtered out if the reads had weak V/J assignments (E-value above 1e-6), no CDR3, stop codons, out-of-frame junctions, or ambiguous translated residues. V3J clonotypes were defined as sequences sharing the same inferred V gene, J gene, and CDR3 amino acid sequence. To compute the percentage overlap between repertoires, the number of shared unique clonotypes was divided by the size of the smaller repertoire. Repertoire richness was assessed with RTK rarefaction, the Chao1 estimator, and Recon v2.1 estimates of unobserved clonotypes. Entries here come from immuneACCESS through TCRdb and include only in-frame sequences with V and J called. Some clones fail to appear in such tables; in the studies checked, an unresolved V gene covers under half of the shortfall, and the cause of the remainder is unknown. V and J calls plus clone size are reproduced from that table; the DNA served to infer D and trimming. This sample has fewer than 500,000 clones in its table, and over 60% of those were observed once. Clones ranked in the top ten supply roughly an eighth of the sample.

For this clone: Its antigen has not been determined. Base quality data are lacking; no much larger clone is found one base away.

Healthy HIV-negative adults with no recently reported acute infections or vaccinations were included as donors. All donors were Caucasian adults living in Nashville, Tennessee, USA. For unsorted samples, 75 million to 100 million PBMCs were counted and genomic DNA was extracted with the QIAamp DNA Blood Mini kit. Blood was obtained by leukapheresis, after which PBMCs were separated by Ficoll-Histopaque density gradient centrifugation and cryopreserved in liquid nitrogen vapor phase. Based on the germline V gene (reference sequence), the CDR1 and CDR2 sequences are LNHNV and YYDKDF. After removal of 4 bases from V and 6 bases from J, the junction retains 10 bases not matched to a gene. The CDR3 holds 15 amino acids from the cysteine to the phenylalanine. Of all the DNA, just the CDR3 is kept, 45 bases in frame from base 1.

This sequence originates from a woman aged 40 to 55 in good health. Some clones in this sample may be carry-over from other donors' samples. Here the chain combines TRBV15 and TRBJ2-7, and 9 junctional nucleotides match TRBD1. The sequencing sample was made of PBMCs. The CDR3 region: CATSTKTGGRREQYF. The DNA sequence reads TGTGCCACCAGCACAAAGACAGGGGGACGGCGCGAGCAGTACTTC.